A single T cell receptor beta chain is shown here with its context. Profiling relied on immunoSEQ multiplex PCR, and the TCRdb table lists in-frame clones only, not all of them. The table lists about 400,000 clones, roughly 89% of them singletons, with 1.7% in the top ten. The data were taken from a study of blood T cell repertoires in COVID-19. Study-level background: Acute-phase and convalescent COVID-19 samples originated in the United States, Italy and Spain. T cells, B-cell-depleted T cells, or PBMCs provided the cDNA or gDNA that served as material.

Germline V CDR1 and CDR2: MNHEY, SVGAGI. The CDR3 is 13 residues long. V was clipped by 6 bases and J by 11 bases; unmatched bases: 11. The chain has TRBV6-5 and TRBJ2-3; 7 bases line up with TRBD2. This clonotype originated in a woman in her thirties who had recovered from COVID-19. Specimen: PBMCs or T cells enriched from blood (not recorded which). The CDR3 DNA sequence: TGTGCCAGCAGACGCGACCCCGCGGGGGAGCAGTATTTT. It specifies CASRRDPAGEQYF.